This T cell receptor beta chain was profiled in a study of blood T cell repertoires in COVID-19. CDR1 is MNHNY and CDR2 is SVGAGI in the germline V gene (reference sequence). J lost 5 bases, V lost 6 bases, and 5 bases had no gene match. The CDR3 sequence is 14 residues long. In its sample, this clone was seen once. TCRdb's table, derived via immunoSEQ multiplex PCR, lists solely in-frame clones and lacks some. The data contain under 300,000 clones, roughly 88% of them seen just once; the ten biggest clones take up 3%. The source of this sequence is a woman aged 25 to 45 with active or convalescent COVID-19. The V call is TRBV6-6, the J call TRBJ1-4; TRBD1 aligns across 8 bases. Specimen: peripheral blood. Here the CDR3 reads CASSRQGQNEKLFF. CDR3 nucleotides: TGTGCCAGCAGCCGACAGGGGCAGAATGAAAAACTGTTTTTT.